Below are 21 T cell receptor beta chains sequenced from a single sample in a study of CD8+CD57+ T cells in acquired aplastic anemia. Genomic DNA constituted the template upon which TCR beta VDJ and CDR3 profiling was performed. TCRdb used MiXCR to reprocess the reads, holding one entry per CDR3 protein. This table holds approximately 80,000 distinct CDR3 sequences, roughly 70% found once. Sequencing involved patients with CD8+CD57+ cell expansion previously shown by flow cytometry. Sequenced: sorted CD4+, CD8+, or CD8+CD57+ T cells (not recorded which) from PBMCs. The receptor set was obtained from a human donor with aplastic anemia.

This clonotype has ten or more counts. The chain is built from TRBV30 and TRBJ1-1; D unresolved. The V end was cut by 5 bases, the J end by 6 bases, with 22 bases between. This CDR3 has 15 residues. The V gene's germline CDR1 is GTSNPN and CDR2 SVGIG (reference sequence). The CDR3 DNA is TGTGCCTGGGAGATACCAGGACGGCCAGCGGCTGAAGCTTTCTTT. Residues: CAWEIPGRPAAEAFF.

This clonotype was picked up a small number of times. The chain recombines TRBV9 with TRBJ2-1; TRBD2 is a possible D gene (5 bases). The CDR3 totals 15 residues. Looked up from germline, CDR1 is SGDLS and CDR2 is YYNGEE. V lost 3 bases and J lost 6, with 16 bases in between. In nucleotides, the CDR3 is TGTGCCAGCAGCGCTCCGGGAAAAAGAGCCAATGAGCAGTTCTTC. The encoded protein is CASSAPGKRANEQFF.

CDR3 in amino acids: CSARAGGTYEQYF. The CDR3 nucleotides are TGCAGTGCTAGAGCCGGGGGAACTTACGAGCAGTACTTC. The J gene is TRBJ2-7, the V gene TRBV20-1; a possible D gene is TRBD2 (6 bases). The CDR3 runs to 13 residues. Germline CDR1 is DFQATT and CDR2 is SNEGSKA (reference sequence). Trimming pared 1 base from V and 4 bases from J, leaving 11 bases between.

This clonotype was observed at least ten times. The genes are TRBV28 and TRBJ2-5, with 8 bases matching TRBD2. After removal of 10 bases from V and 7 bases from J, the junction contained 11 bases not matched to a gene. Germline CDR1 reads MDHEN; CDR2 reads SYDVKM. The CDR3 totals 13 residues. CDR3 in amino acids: CAITGTSNVTQYF. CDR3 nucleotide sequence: TGTGCCATCACCGGGACTAGTAATGTGACCCAGTACTTC.

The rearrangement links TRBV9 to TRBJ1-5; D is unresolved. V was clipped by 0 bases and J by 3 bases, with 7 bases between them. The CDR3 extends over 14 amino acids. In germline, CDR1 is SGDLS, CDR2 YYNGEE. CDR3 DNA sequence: TGTGCCAGCAGCGTAGGGCAGCACAATCAGCCCCAGCATTTT. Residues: CASSVGQHNQPQHF.

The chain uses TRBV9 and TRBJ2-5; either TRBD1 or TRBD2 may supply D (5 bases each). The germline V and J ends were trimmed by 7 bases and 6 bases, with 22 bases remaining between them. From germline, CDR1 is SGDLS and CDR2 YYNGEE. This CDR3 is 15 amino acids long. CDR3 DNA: TGTGCCAGCTCACCACCCGGGACGGACGGGAAGACCCAGTACTTC. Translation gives CASSPPGTDGKTQYF.

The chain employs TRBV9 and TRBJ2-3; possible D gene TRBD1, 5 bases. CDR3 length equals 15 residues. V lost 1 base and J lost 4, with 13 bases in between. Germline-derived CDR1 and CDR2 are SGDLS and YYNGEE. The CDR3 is CASSVQGSGADTQYF. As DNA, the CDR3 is TGTGCCAGCAGCGTACAGGGTTCTGGTGCAGATACGCAGTATTTT.

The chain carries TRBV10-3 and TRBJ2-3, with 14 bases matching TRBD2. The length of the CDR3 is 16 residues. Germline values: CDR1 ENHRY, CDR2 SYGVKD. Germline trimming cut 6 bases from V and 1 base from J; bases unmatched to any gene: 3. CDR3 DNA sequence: TGTGCCATCAGCTTGACTAGCGGGGGGGGCACAGATACGCAGTATTTT. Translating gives CAISLTSGGGTDTQYF.

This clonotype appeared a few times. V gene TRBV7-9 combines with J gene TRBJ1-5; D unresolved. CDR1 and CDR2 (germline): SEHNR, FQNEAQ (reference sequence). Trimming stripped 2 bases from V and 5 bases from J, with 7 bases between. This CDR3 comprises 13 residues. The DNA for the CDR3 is TGTGCCAGCAGCTTACTCGGGGATCAGCCCCAGCATTTT. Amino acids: CASSLLGDQPQHF.

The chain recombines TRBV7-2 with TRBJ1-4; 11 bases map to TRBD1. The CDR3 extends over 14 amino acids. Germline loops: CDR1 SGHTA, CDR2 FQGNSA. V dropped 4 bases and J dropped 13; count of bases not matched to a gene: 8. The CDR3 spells CASSSGQGEALLFF. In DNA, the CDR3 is TGTGCCAGCAGCTCGGGACAGGGGGAGGCATTACTGTTTTTT. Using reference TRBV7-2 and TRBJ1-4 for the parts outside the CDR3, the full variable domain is GAGVSQSPSNKVTEKGKDVELRCDPISGHTALYWYRQSLGQGLEFLIYFQGNSAPDKSGLPSDRFSAERTGGSVSTLTIQRTQQEDSAVYLCASSSGQGEALLFFGSGTQLSVL.

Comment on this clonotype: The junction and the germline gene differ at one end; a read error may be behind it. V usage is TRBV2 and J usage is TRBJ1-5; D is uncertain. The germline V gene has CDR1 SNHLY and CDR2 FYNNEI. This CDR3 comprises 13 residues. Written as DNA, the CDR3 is TGTGCCACCAGTGAAGTGAGCAATCAGCCCCAGCATTTT. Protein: CATSEVSNQPQHF.

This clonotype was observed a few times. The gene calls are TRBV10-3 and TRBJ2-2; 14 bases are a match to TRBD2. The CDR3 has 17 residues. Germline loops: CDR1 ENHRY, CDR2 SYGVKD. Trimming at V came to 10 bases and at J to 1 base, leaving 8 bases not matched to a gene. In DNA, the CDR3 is TGTGCCAGCAGGAGACTAGCGGGAGGGAAGAACACCGGGGAGCTGTTTTTT. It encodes CASRRLAGGKNTGELFF.

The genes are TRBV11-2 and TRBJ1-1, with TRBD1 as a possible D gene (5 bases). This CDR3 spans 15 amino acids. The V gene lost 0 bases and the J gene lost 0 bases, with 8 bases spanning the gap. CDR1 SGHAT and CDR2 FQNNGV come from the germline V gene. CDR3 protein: CASSLDQGLNTEAFF. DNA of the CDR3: TGTGCCAGCAGCTTAGACCAGGGCTTGAACACTGAAGCTTTCTTT.

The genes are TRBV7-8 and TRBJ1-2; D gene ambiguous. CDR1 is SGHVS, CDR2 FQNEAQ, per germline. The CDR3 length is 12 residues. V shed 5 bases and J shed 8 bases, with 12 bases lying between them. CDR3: CASSGFLGGYTF. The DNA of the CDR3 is TGTGCCAGCAGCGGTTTCCTTGGGGGCTACACCTTC.

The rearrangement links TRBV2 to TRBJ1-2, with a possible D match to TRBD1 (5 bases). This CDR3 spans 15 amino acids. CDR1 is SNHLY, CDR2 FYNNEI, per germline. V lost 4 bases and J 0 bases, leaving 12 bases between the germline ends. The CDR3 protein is CASSAPGRTNYGYTF. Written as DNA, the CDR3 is TGTGCCAGCAGTGCACCAGGGAGGACTAACTATGGCTACACCTTC. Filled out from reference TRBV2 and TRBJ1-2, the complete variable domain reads EPEVTQTPSHQVTQMGQEVILRCVPISNHLYFYWYRQILGQKVEFLVSFYNNEISEKSEIFDDQFSVERPDGSNFTLKIRSTKLEDSAMYFCASSAPGRTNYGYTFGSGTRLTVV.

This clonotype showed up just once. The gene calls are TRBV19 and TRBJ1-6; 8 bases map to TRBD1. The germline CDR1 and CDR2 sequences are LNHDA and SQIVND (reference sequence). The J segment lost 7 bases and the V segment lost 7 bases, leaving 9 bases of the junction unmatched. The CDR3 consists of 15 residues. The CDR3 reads CASTFGTGGNSPLHF. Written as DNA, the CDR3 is TGTGCCAGTACCTTCGGGACAGGCGGCAATTCACCCCTCCACTTT.

The CDR3, as DNA: TGTGCCAGCAGCTTAAAGGCAGATCAGCCCCAGCATTTT. Its translation is CASSLKADQPQHF. The V gene is TRBV7-9, the J gene TRBJ1-5; D unresolved. CDR1 and CDR2 from the germline V gene are SEHNR and FQNEAQ (reference sequence). Trimming stripped 2 bases from V and 5 bases from J, with 7 bases between. The CDR3 is made up of 13 amino acids.

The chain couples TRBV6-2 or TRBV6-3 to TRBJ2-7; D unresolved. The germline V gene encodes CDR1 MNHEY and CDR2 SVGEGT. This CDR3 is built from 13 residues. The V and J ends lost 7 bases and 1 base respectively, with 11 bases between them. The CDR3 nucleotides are TGTGCCAGCATTTCGGCCGTATCCTACGAGCAGTACTTC. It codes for CASISAVSYEQYF.

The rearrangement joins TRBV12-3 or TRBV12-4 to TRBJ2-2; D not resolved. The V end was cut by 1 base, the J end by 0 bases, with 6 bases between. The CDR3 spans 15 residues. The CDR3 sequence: CASSLGLTNTGELFF. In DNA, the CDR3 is TGTGCCAGCAGTTTAGGACTCACGAACACCGGGGAGCTGTTTTTT.

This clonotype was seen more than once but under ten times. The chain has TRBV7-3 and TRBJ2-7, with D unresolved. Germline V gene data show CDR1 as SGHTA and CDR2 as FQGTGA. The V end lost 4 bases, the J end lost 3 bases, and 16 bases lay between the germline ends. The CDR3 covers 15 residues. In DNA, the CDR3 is TGTGCCAGCAGCTCTACATGGCTATGCAACTACGAGCAGTACTTC. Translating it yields CASSSTWLCNYEQYF.

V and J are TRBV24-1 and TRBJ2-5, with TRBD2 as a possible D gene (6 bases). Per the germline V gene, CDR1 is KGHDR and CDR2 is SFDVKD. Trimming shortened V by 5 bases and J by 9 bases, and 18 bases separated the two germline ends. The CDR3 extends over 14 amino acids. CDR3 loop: CATSVGGDGSAQYF. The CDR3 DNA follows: TGTGCCACCAGTGTAGGAGGGGACGGTTCGGCCCAGTACTTC.